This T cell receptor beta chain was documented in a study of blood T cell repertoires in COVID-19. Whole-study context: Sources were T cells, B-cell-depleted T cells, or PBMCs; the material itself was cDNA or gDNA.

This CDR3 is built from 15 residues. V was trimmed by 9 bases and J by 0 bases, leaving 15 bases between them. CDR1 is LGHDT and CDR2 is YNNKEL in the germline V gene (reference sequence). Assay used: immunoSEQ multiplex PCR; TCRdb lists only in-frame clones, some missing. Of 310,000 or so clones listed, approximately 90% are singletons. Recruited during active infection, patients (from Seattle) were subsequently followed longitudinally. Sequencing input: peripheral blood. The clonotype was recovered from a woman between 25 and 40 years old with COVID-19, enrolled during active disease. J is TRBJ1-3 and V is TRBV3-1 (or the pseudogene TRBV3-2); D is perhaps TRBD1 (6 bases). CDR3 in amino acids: CASLNRESSGNTIYF. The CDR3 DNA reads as TGTGCCAGTTTAAACAGGGAGTCCTCTGGAAACACCATATATTTT.